The 20 T cell receptor beta chains listed next were all sequenced from one sample in a study of T-cell memory formation after mild COVID-19. TCRdb redid the calling of the 5' RACE reads with MiXCR, one entry per CDR3 protein. The table records fewer than 200,000 distinct CDR3 sequences, around a sixth of them present only once. Specimen: PBMCs or a T cell subset sorted from them (not recorded which). These receptor sequences come from a man aged 18 to 29 who had mild COVID-19 (a few samples of this study predate the infection). Cell type and time point are not known.

This clonotype was counted a few times. The chain carries TRBV4-2 and TRBJ2-5; perhaps TRBD2 as D (6 bases). The germline V gene has CDR1 LGHNA and CDR2 YNFKEQ. With 2 bases removed from V and 2 bases from J, the gap between germline ends came to 15 bases. This CDR3 region has 16 residues. For the CDR3, the DNA is TGTGCCAGCAGCCAAACACTAGGCGGGGTTCAAGAGACCCAGTACTTC. The encoded protein is CASSQTLGGVQETQYF.

This clonotype was seen many times. V is TRBV5-4 and J is TRBJ2-3; 9 positions match TRBD2. V lost 0 bases and J lost 8; bases outside the gene matches: 7. Germline lookup yields CDR1 SGHNT and CDR2 YYREEE (reference sequence). This CDR3 has 15 amino acids. Written as DNA, the CDR3 is TGTGCCAGCAGCTTGGGAGCGGGAGGAATCATTACGCAGTATTTT. This sequence encodes CASSLGAGGIITQYF.

The rearrangement joins TRBV6-6 to TRBJ2-4, with 9 positions matching TRBD1. With V trimmed by 3 bases and J by 0 bases, 9 bases remained unmatched. CDR3 length: 18 residues. Germline-derived CDR1 and CDR2 are MNHNY and SVGAGI (reference sequence). CDR3 amino acids: CASSYGAGTGPAKNIQYF. The CDR3 nucleotides read TGTGCCAGCAGTTATGGGGCGGGGACAGGGCCAGCCAAAAACATTCAGTACTTC.

This clonotype has at least ten counts. The chain is built from TRBV6-1 and TRBJ2-1, with TRBD2 matching over 10 bases. V trimming: 5 bases; J trimming: 3 bases; junction bases outside the gene matches: 7. In germline, CDR1 is MNHNS, CDR2 SASEGT. The CDR3 runs to 16 residues. The CDR3 DNA sequence: TGTGCCAGCAGTTACCTAGCGGGGGCCAACTACAATGAGCAGTTCTTC. Translated, it gives CASSYLAGANYNEQFF.

This clonotype was seen a few times. The genes are TRBV7-3 and TRBJ1-3, with D perhaps TRBD1 (5 bases). The CDR3 has 15 amino acids. With 5 bases removed from V and 11 bases from J, the gap between germline ends came to 22 bases. Per germline, CDR1 SGHTA and CDR2 FQGTGA. The CDR3 spells CASSRDDRSFCAIYF. CDR3 bases: TGTGCCAGCAGCCGAGACGACAGAAGTTTTTGTGCCATATATTTT.

The rearrangement joins TRBV20-1 to TRBJ2-1; 11 bases align to TRBD2. In germline, CDR1 is DFQATT, CDR2 SNEGSKA (reference sequence). Losses at the gene ends were 2 bases for V and 10 bases for J; bases not matched to a gene: 10. This CDR3 spans 15 amino acids. The CDR3 here is CSARPTGLAVGEQFF. The DNA for the CDR3 is TGCAGTGCTAGACCCACGGGACTAGCGGTGGGCGAGCAGTTCTTC.

This clonotype was observed a few times. The genes are TRBV7-3 and TRBJ2-7; 11 bases are shared with TRBD1. The germline gives CDR1 SGHTA, CDR2 FQGTGA. V lost 4 bases and J lost 6; bases outside the gene matches: 5. The CDR3 sequence is 14 residues long. The CDR3 DNA reads TGTGCCAGCAGCTCCGGACAGGGGGCGTCCGAGCAGTACTTC. This encodes CASSSGQGASEQYF.

This chain joins TRBV5-1 and TRBJ2-2; D possibly uses TRBD1 or TRBD2 (5 bases each). Trimming left V 4 bases short and J 2 bases short, with 12 bases between. The CDR3 is made up of 15 amino acids. Germline-derived CDR1 and CDR2 are SGHRS and YFSETQ. The CDR3 nucleotides read TGCGCCAGCAGCCTCGGGGCGGTTAACACCGGGGAGCTGTTTTTT. It yields the protein CASSLGAVNTGELFF.

The rearrangement uses TRBV6-2 or TRBV6-3 and TRBJ2-1; 15 nucleotides match TRBD2. The CDR3 consists of 15 residues. Unmatched junction bases numbered 8, after V lost 8 bases and J lost 9 bases. Germline-derived CDR1 and CDR2 are MNHEY and SVGEGT. The CDR3 reads CASGSGLAGGVEQFF. The CDR3 DNA reads as TGTGCCAGCGGTTCGGGACTAGCGGGAGGCGTTGAGCAGTTCTTC.

The chain has TRBV7-6 and TRBJ2-7; possible D gene TRBD2, 5 bases. There are 14 residues in the CDR3. Deletions cut 1 base from V and 3 bases from J, with 10 bases between. In germline, CDR1 is SGHVS, CDR2 FNYEAQ. This chain's CDR3 is CASSLGETGYEQYF. The CDR3 nucleotides are TGTGCCAGCAGCTTAGGGGAGACTGGCTACGAGCAGTACTTC.

This clonotype occurred a few times. J is TRBJ2-7 and V is TRBV29-1; 9 nucleotides line up with TRBD2. The CDR3 runs 13 residues. The germline CDR1 and CDR2 sequences are SQVTM and ANQGSEA. V dropped 7 bases and J dropped 6; count of bases not matched to a gene: 10. The CDR3 DNA sequence: TGCAGCGCTGGGGGACTAGCAGGTAGCGAGCAGTACTTC. This gives the protein CSAGGLAGSEQYF.

This clonotype was counted a single time. The junction and the germline gene differ at one end; a read error may be behind it. The chain employs TRBV12-3 or TRBV12-4 and TRBJ1-2, with TRBD1 identical over 7 bases. The CDR3 covers 16 residues. CDR3 loop: CASSFLGTDVIYGYSF. CDR3 coding DNA: TGTGCCAGCAGTTTCCTCGGGACAGATGTTATCTATGGCTACAGCTTC.

This clonotype was found many times. V gene TRBV9 combines with J gene TRBJ2-1; 7 bases line up with TRBD2. V lost 0 bases and J lost 2; bases outside the gene matches: 2. The germline gives CDR1 SGDLS, CDR2 YYNGEE. The CDR3 loop spans 15 amino acids. The CDR3 protein is CASSVEGLAYNEQFF. In DNA, the CDR3 is TGTGCCAGCAGCGTAGAAGGACTAGCCTACAATGAGCAGTTCTTC.

The chain employs TRBV5-1 and TRBJ1-2; 11 bases match TRBD1. Per germline, CDR1 SGHRS and CDR2 YFSETQ. CDR3 length: 17 residues. V lost 0 bases, J lost 0 bases, and 4 bases stayed unmatched. The CDR3 DNA reads TGCGCCAGCAGCTTGGAGGCGGGACAGGGGGCTAACTATGGCTACACCTTC. Translation: CASSLEAGQGANYGYTF.

The chain joins TRBV4-3 to TRBJ1-6, with D perhaps matching TRBD1 (6 bases). The CDR3 spans 16 residues. V was clipped by 3 bases and J by 6 bases, with 15 bases between them. CDR1 is LGHNA and CDR2 is YSLEER in the germline V gene. The CDR3 bases are TGCGCCAGCAGCCAGGGGGCCGGCCACTTTAATTCACCCCTCCACTTT. Translation: CASSQGAGHFNSPLHF.

The chain combines TRBV7-7 with TRBJ2-1; 8 nucleotides line up with TRBD2. The CDR3 runs 15 residues. V trimming: 3 bases; J trimming: 8 bases; junction bases outside the gene matches: 9. The germline V gene has CDR1 SSHAT and CDR2 FNYEAQ (reference sequence). The CDR3 is CASSLGGGPRDEQFF. CDR3 coding DNA: TGTGCCAGCAGCTTGGGCGGGGGGCCGAGGGATGAGCAGTTCTTC. Looking up the rest from reference TRBV7-7 and TRBJ2-1 gives the full variable domain: GAGVSQSPRYKVTKRGQDVTLRCDPISSHATLYWYQQALGQGPEFLTYFNYEAQPDKSGLPSDRFSAERPEGSISTLTIQRTEQRDSAMYRCASSLGGGPRDEQFFGPGTRLTVL.

This clonotype appeared a few times. The chain employs TRBV12-3 or TRBV12-4 and TRBJ2-2; TRBD1 aligns across 9 bases. The trim removed 5 bases at V and 6 bases at J, leaving 10 bases unmatched. The CDR3 is made up of 16 amino acids. CDR3 DNA: TGTGCCAGCAGTCCCCGGGACAGGGTACCTCCCGGGGAGCTGTTTTTT. Its translation is CASSPRDRVPPGELFF.

CDR3 protein: CASSFTTGRGLETQYF. DNA of the CDR3: TGTGCCAGCAGTTTTACCACTGGGAGAGGGTTGGAGACCCAGTACTTC. The chain combines TRBV6-2 or TRBV6-3 with TRBJ2-5; the D gene is possibly TRBD2 (5 bases). The germline gives CDR1 MNHEY, CDR2 SVGEGT. The CDR3 sequence is 16 residues long. Trimming left V 4 bases short and J 5 bases short, with 20 bases between.

This clonotype turned up a few times. The rearrangement links TRBV7-3 to TRBJ2-1, with 10 nucleotides matching TRBD2. The V segment lost 4 bases and the J segment 5 bases; nucleotides outside the gene matches: 5. The CDR3 is made up of 15 amino acids. CDR1 is SGHTA and CDR2 is FQGTGA in the germline V gene. Here the CDR3 DNA reads TGTGCCAGCAGCTCAGCGGGGGGGCCAAACAATGAGCAGTTCTTC. Its translation: CASSSAGGPNNEQFF.

This clonotype has a handful of counts. The chain joins TRBV25-1 to TRBJ1-2; tentative D call: TRBD1 (5 bases). The V gene lost 8 bases and the J gene lost 7 bases, with 23 bases spanning the gap. Germline assignment: CDR1 MGHDK and CDR2 SYGVNS. This CDR3 comprises 15 residues. CDR3 loop: CASVLSTVVRGGYTF. The DNA for the CDR3 is TGTGCCAGCGTCCTCTCCACCGTTGTGAGGGGTGGCTACACCTTC.